One TCR beta chain is described in this entry. This record belongs to a study of blood T cell repertoires in COVID-19. For the study at large: Material from acute and convalescent COVID-19 was sourced from the United States, Italy and Spain. Sample material is recorded as cDNA or gDNA derived from T cells, B-cell-depleted T cells, or PBMCs.

The CDR3 has 16 amino acids. The junction had 10 bases not matched to a gene; V was cut back by 2 bases and J by 5 bases. CDR1 and CDR2 (germline): LNHNV, YYDKDF (reference sequence). Original methodology: Reference gene primer amplification gave estimated nucleated cell counts. Sequenced by immunoSEQ multiplex PCR; TCRdb stores in-frame clones only, minus some. V, J and clone size derive from that table, while D and trimming were established from the DNA sequence. The table shows 100,000 to 150,000 clones, with 81% occurring only once. This sequence joins TRBV15 and TRBJ2-5; 8 positions agree with TRBD1. The source is a woman aged 55 to 70 with active or convalescent COVID-19. The source material was peripheral blood. Written as DNA, the CDR3 is TGTGCCACCAGCAGATCCCGTGGCAGGGGGCTGGAGACCCAGTACTTC. It specifies CATSRSRGRGLETQYF.